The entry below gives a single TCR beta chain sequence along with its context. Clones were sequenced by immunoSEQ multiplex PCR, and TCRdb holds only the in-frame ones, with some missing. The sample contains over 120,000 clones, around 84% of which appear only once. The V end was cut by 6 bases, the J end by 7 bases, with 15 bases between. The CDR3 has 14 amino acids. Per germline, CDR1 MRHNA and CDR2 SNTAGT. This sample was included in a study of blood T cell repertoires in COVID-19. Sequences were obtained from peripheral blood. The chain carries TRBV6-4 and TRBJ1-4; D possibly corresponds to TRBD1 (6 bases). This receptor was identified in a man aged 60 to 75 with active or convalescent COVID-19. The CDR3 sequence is CASRETGRSEKLFF. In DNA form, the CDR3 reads TGTGCCAGCAGGGAGACAGGCAGAAGTGAAAAACTGTTTTTT.